The 26 T cell receptor beta chains below come from one sample, sequenced in a study of radiotherapy plus CTLA-4 blockade in lung cancer. Only in-frame clones appear in the TCRdb table, and some are missing; sequencing was by immunoSEQ multiplex PCR. The data contain around 80,000 clones, nearly 75% of them seen just once; the ten biggest clones take up 9.9%. The specimen was peripheral blood, collected from a patient treated with radiotherapy plus ipilimumab. Receptor source: a human donor with non-small cell lung cancer whose response to radiotherapy plus ipilimumab could not be evaluated.

J is TRBJ2-7 and V is TRBV30; TRBD2 is a possible D gene (7 bases). Germline V gene data show CDR1 as GTSNPN and CDR2 as SVGIG (reference sequence). The CDR3 loop spans 13 amino acids. V was clipped by 4 bases and J by 6 bases, with 16 bases between them. The CDR3 loop reads CAWKGEGVGEQYF. As DNA, the CDR3 is TGTGCCTGGAAGGGGGAGGGGGTTGGCGAGCAGTACTTC. Combining the CDR3 with reference TRBV30 and TRBJ2-7 gives the whole variable domain SQTIHQWPATLVQPVGSPLSLECTVEGTSNPNLYWYRQAAGRGLQLLFYSVGIGQISSEVPQNLSASRPQDRQFILSSKKLLLSDSGFYLCAWKGEGVGEQYFGPGTRLTVT.

The chain combines TRBV7-2 with TRBJ1-2, with TRBD1 matching 11 bases. Germline V gene data show CDR1 as SGHTA and CDR2 as FQGNSA. V gave up 7 bases and J gave up 0 bases; unmatched junction bases: 10. The CDR3 sequence is 17 residues long. The CDR3 nucleotides are TGTGCCAGCAACCCCGGGACAGGGGGAAGAGCTAACTATGGCTACACCTTC. This encodes CASNPGTGGRANYGYTF.

This clone appeared many times. The J gene is TRBJ2-5, the V gene TRBV6-1; TRBD1 agrees at 7 bases. The ends lost 4 bases at V and 4 bases at J; junction bases unmatched: 0. The CDR3 has 12 amino acids. Germline loops: CDR1 MNHNS, CDR2 SASEGT. This chain's CDR3 is CASSGQGETQYF. CDR3 in DNA: TGTGCCAGCAGTGGACAGGGAGAGACCCAGTACTTC.

V and J are TRBV6-5 and TRBJ1-1; 10 bases line up with TRBD1. The CDR3 length is 15 residues. The J segment lost 5 bases and the V segment lost 2 bases, leaving 5 bases of the junction unmatched. Per the germline V gene, CDR1 is MNHEY and CDR2 is SVGAGI. The CDR3 DNA is TGTGCCAGCAGTTACCCCGGGACAGGGGTGACTGAAGCTTTCTTT. Translating gives CASSYPGTGVTEAFF.

This clone was observed once. V and J are TRBV28 and TRBJ2-2, with D perhaps TRBD2 (6 bases). V was cut by 8 bases and J by 1 base, with 11 bases left in between. CDR1 MDHEN and CDR2 SYDVKM come from the germline V gene. CDR3 length equals 14 residues. CDR3 region: CASYGSLNTGELFF. The CDR3 nucleotides read TGTGCCAGCTACGGGAGCCTGAACACCGGGGAGCTGTTTTTT.

The chain recombines TRBV9 with TRBJ2-5, with D perhaps TRBD2 (6 bases). The last part of the DNA fits TRBJ2-7 better; the J call may be wrong. The CDR3 has 14 residues. The germline V gene encodes CDR1 SGDLS and CDR2 YYNGEE. The CDR3 DNA reads as TGTGCCAGCAGCGTAGGGGGCGGGACCTACGAGCAGTACTTC. Its protein product is CASSVGGGTYEQYF.

DNA for the CDR3: TGTGCCAGCAGTATTGACACGAGCTCCTACGAGCAGTACTTC. Encoded protein: CASSIDTSSYEQYF. This chain links TRBV6-5 with TRBJ2-7; D ambiguous. The CDR3 runs to 14 residues. The germline V and J ends were trimmed by 5 bases and 0 bases, with 11 bases remaining between them. Germline CDR1 reads MNHEY; CDR2 reads SVGAGI.

This clone was detected only a few times. The chain couples TRBV27 to TRBJ2-1; tentatively, D is TRBD1 (6 bases). V was trimmed by 0 bases and J by 2 bases, leaving 26 bases between them. The CDR3 covers 21 residues. CDR1 is MNHEY and CDR2 is SMNVEV in the germline V gene (reference sequence). The CDR3: CASSLSTGNLAPPFTYNEQFF. As DNA, the CDR3 is TGTGCCAGCAGTTTATCAACAGGGAATTTGGCCCCTCCTTTCACCTACAATGAGCAGTTCTTC.

The chain uses TRBV5-1 and TRBJ2-2; 7 bases align to TRBD2. The germline V gene has CDR1 SGHRS and CDR2 YFSETQ. V dropped 1 base and J dropped 3; count of bases not matched to a gene: 6. This CDR3 comprises 16 residues. CDR3 residues: CASSLRPSGDTGELFF. DNA for the CDR3: TGCGCCAGCAGCTTGCGGCCTAGCGGAGACACCGGGGAGCTGTTTTTT.

The gene calls are TRBV6-6 and TRBJ2-7; 7 nucleotides match TRBD1. The CDR3 loop spans 14 amino acids. The germline V gene has CDR1 MNHNY and CDR2 SVGAGI (reference sequence). The junction had 5 bases not matched to a gene; V was cut back by 2 bases and J by 4 bases. CDR3 in amino acids: CASSYGGQAYEQYF. The CDR3 nucleotides read TGTGCCAGCAGTTACGGAGGACAGGCATACGAGCAGTACTTC.

V usage is TRBV18 and J usage is TRBJ2-2; a weak D match, TRBD1 (6 bases). CDR3 length: 14 residues. Per the germline V gene, CDR1 is KGHSH and CDR2 is LQKENI. Trimming removed 3 bases at V and 6 bases at J, with 11 bases between. The CDR3 protein is CASSPIQGSGELFF. The CDR3 DNA sequence: TGTGCCAGCTCACCCATACAGGGATCCGGGGAGCTGTTTTTT.

This chain links TRBV19 with TRBJ2-7, with 7 bases that match TRBD2. The CDR3 runs to 13 residues. Germline assignment: CDR1 LNHDA and CDR2 SQIVND (reference sequence). Trimming cost V 4 bases and J 6 bases; bases outside gene matches: 6. The CDR3 nucleotides are TGTGCCAGTAGTACCGGACTAGGGAGCGAGCAGTACTTC. Translated: CASSTGLGSEQYF.

The chain recombines TRBV4-2 with TRBJ1-1; a weak D match, TRBD1 (6 bases). The CDR3 is made up of 16 amino acids. Deletions cut 1 base from V and 5 bases from J, with 17 bases between. The germline V gene encodes CDR1 LGHNA and CDR2 YNFKEQ. CDR3 nucleotide sequence: TGTGCCAGCAGCCAAGGGCGGGCAGGGGTTGGAACTGAAGCTTTCTTT. It yields the protein CASSQGRAGVGTEAFF.

V usage is TRBV4-1 and J usage is TRBJ1-1, with 7 bases lining up with TRBD1. Trimming cost V 4 bases and J 11 bases; bases outside gene matches: 13. Germline lookup yields CDR1 MGHRA and CDR2 YSYEKL. The CDR3 contains 14 residues. The CDR3 spells CASSRDKTGSGAFF. The CDR3 region has the DNA TGCGCCAGCAGCCGGGATAAGACAGGGAGTGGGGCTTTCTTT.

J is TRBJ1-6 and V is TRBV30, with a tentative D call TRBD1 (6 bases). The V and J ends lost 1 base and 7 bases respectively, with 11 bases between them. This CDR3 has 14 amino acids. Looked up from germline, CDR1 is GTSNPN and CDR2 is SVGIG (reference sequence). CDR3 loop: CAWSGQAFNSPLHF. The CDR3 DNA reads as TGTGCCTGGAGTGGACAGGCATTCAATTCACCCCTCCACTTT.

The rearrangement uses TRBV11-2 and TRBJ2-5; 7 bases line up with TRBD2. This CDR3 has 15 amino acids. Germline V gene data show CDR1 as SGHAT and CDR2 as FQNNGV. The V and J ends lost 4 bases and 10 bases, in that order; junction bases with no gene match: 15. CDR3 coding DNA: TGTGCCAGCAGCTCTCCGGGGTTGGCGGGAGCAAACCAGTACTTC. Translated, it gives CASSSPGLAGANQYF.

The chain carries TRBV6-5 and TRBJ2-5; weak D call: TRBD2 (5 bases). Trimming pared 0 bases from V and 5 bases from J, leaving 13 bases between. The CDR3 length is 15 residues. CDR1 and CDR2 (germline): MNHEY, SVGAGI. The CDR3: CASSYSVGRRETQYF. CDR3 DNA sequence: TGTGCCAGCAGTTACTCGGTAGGGAGAAGGGAGACCCAGTACTTC.

The table lists this clone with a few counts. This rearrangement joins TRBV5-1 to TRBJ1-4, with 8 bases lining up with TRBD1. This CDR3 is built from 15 residues. CDR1 is SGHRS, CDR2 YFSETQ, per germline. Unmatched junction bases numbered 10, after V lost 4 bases and J lost 8 bases. CDR3 protein: CASSGLTGEGEKLFF. The CDR3 DNA reads as TGCGCCAGCAGCGGTTTGACAGGGGAAGGGGAAAAACTGTTTTTT.

The chain joins TRBV5-1 to TRBJ2-7, with D possibly matching TRBD2 (5 bases). The CDR3 covers 14 residues. The V gene lost 3 bases and the J gene lost 4 bases, with 14 bases spanning the gap. CDR1 is SGHRS and CDR2 is YFSETQ in the germline V gene. The CDR3, as DNA: TGCGCCAGCAGCTGGACGGACTCACAATACGAGCAGTACTTC. It codes for CASSWTDSQYEQYF.

This chain joins TRBV7-3 and TRBJ2-1, with TRBD1 as a possible D gene (6 bases). The CDR3 sequence is 16 residues long. Germline V gene sequence: CDR1 SGHTA, CDR2 FQGTGA. The ends were cut back, 1 base at V and 0 bases at J, with 10 bases in the middle. The CDR3 DNA sequence: TGTGCCAGCAGCTTAAATAGCAGGGGCTCCTACAATGAGCAGTTCTTC. Translation: CASSLNSRGSYNEQFF.

The chain has TRBV19 and TRBJ2-2; the D is unclear. Per the germline V gene, CDR1 is LNHDA and CDR2 is SQIVND (reference sequence). With 5 bases removed from V and 2 bases from J, the gap between germline ends came to 18 bases. This CDR3 has 17 residues. The CDR3, as DNA: TGTGCCAGTAGTCCCCTTGGGCCTTCCCTCAACACCGGGGAGCTGTTTTTT. It codes for CASSPLGPSLNTGELFF.

The chain has TRBV30 and TRBJ2-4; D unclear. CDR3 length equals 15 residues. With 0 bases removed from V and 0 bases from J, the gap between germline ends came to 9 bases. Germline V gene sequence: CDR1 GTSNPN, CDR2 SVGIG (reference sequence). The chain's CDR3 is CAWSVPRIAKNIQYF. The CDR3 nucleotides are TGTGCCTGGAGTGTACCGAGGATAGCCAAAAACATTCAGTACTTC.

The gene calls are TRBV15 and TRBJ1-1, with D unresolved. Germline-derived CDR1 and CDR2 are LNHNV and YYDKDF (reference sequence). With 5 bases removed from V and 0 bases from J, the gap between germline ends came to 7 bases. This CDR3 has 13 amino acids. The CDR3 is CATSPDMNTEAFF. In DNA, the CDR3 is TGTGCCACCAGCCCAGACATGAACACTGAAGCTTTCTTT.

V usage is TRBV15 and J usage is TRBJ2-5; D not certain. The CDR3 contains 12 residues. V lost 2 bases and J 5 bases, leaving 6 bases between the germline ends. CDR1 is LNHNV, CDR2 YYDKDF, per germline (reference sequence). As DNA, the CDR3 is TGTGCCACCAGCAGATCCGGGGAGACCCAGTACTTC. Translating it yields CATSRSGETQYF.

J is TRBJ2-1 and V is TRBV6-6; D is perhaps TRBD1 (5 bases). V dropped 6 bases and J dropped 3 bases, with 15 bases sitting between them. This CDR3 contains 15 residues. Per germline, CDR1 MNHNY and CDR2 SVGAGI (reference sequence). CDR3 bases: TGTGCCAGCAGGGACCAGGGTGAAGGCTACAATGAGCAGTTCTTC. As protein: CASRDQGEGYNEQFF.

The V and J genes are TRBV7-3 and TRBJ2-7; D perhaps matches TRBD1 (6 bases). Between the trimmed V and J ends, which lost 5 bases and 6 bases, there was a span of 14 bases. The CDR3 has 13 residues. Looked up from germline, CDR1 is SGHTA and CDR2 is FQGTGA. The CDR3 coding sequence is TGTGCCAGCAGCACAACCCCAGGGGTCGAGCAGTACTTC. This gives the protein CASSTTPGVEQYF.